A few counts support the clone carrying this T cell receptor (beta chain). What it recognizes is unknown. The data are from a study of T-cell reconstitution after alpha-beta-depleted transplantation in children. Broader study findings: In patients about two months after transplant, alpha-beta T cells reportedly arose from several hundred expanded graft clones. Diversity of TCRbeta at day 60 was high in some patients, arising from surviving recipient T cells and thymic progenitors.

The V gene end was trimmed by 4 bases and the J gene end by 5 bases; junction bases not matched to a gene: 6. CDR1 and CDR2 (germline): SGHRS, YFSETQ. The CDR3 has 15 residues. The TCRbeta library incorporated unique molecular identifiers. Each CDR3 protein gets one entry after TCRdb re-called the PCR reads with MiXCR. Of 500,000 to 750,000 distinct CDR3 sequences listed, 25% to 30% were seen once; the top ten hold about a third. This receptor was identified in a boy less than two years old with Wiskott-Aldrich syndrome, due to receive a stem cell transplant. The material was PBMCs, obtained before TCRalphabeta/CD19-depleted stem cell transplant. The chain joins TRBV5-1 to TRBJ2-5; 12 nucleotides match TRBD1. This CDR3 reads CASSTRDRGHETQYF. The CDR3 DNA follows: TGCGCCAGCAGCACCCGGGACAGGGGGCATGAGACCCAGTACTTC.